This paragraph covers one T cell receptor (beta chain) sequence. Its antigen remains unknown. Measured with immunoSEQ multiplex PCR; TCRdb has only the in-frame clones, and not every one. The sample lists 100,000 or so clones, about 90% occurring once. The data originate from a study of T cell responses to AZD1222 COVID-19 vaccine. Whole-study findings and limits: After two AZD1222 doses, spike-specific TCR breadth and depth rose versus day 0. CD4 TCRs associated with vaccination spanned spike, dominating at 160-218 and 743-854. Donors in the cohort were predominantly white British and more often female, and clonal diversity was possibly underestimated. Repertoire sampling was restricted to post-peak T cell response timepoints.

The J segment lost 6 bases and the V segment lost 5 bases, leaving 12 bases of the junction unmatched. The CDR3 extends over 15 amino acids. The germline V gene encodes CDR1 GTSNPN and CDR2 SVGIG (reference sequence). The TCR sequence derives from an adult in good health. The rearrangement joins TRBV30 to TRBJ1-5; 8 bases are a match to TRBD1. The sample consisted of peripheral blood, taken on day 0 of AZD1222 vaccination. The CDR3 reads CAWPMDRVTRQPQHF. The CDR3 bases are TGTGCCTGGCCGATGGACAGGGTTACTCGTCAGCCCCAGCATTTT. Full variable domain (rest looked up from reference TRBV30 and TRBJ1-5): SQTIHQWPATLVQPVGSPLSLECTVEGTSNPNLYWYRQAAGRGLQLLFYSVGIGQISSEVPQNLSASRPQDRQFILSSKKLLLSDSGFYLCAWPMDRVTRQPQHFGDGTRLSIL.